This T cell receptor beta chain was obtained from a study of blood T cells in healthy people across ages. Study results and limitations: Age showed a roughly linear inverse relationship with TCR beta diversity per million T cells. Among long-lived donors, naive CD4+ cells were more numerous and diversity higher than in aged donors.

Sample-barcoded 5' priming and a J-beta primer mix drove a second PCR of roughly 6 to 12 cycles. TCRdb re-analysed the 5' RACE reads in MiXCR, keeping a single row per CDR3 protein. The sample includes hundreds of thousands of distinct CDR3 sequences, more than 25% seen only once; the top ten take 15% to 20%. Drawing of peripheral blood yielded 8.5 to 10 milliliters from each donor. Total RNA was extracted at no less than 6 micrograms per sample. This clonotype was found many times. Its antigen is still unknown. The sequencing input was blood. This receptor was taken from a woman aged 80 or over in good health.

CDR3 loop: CASSKRTLASYEQYF. CDR3 sequence (DNA): TGTGCCAGCAGTAAACGGACCCTGGCCTCCTACGAGCAGTACTTC. The chain carries TRBV6-5 and TRBJ2-7; D not resolved. Germline CDR1 is MNHEY and CDR2 is SVGAGI. The ends were cut back, 5 bases at V and 0 bases at J, with 14 bases in the middle. The CDR3 spans 15 residues.